This TCR beta chain was found in a study of T cell responses to AZD1222 COVID-19 vaccine. Study-level points and caveats: The study identified only five or six AZD1222 recipients as seropositive at baseline.

Regarding this clone: Its target is unknown.

Method: immunoSEQ multiplex PCR; TCRdb's copy keeps in-frame clones and lacks some. This table holds some 150,000 clones, approximately 91% found once. Germline V gene sequence: CDR1 SQVTM, CDR2 ANQGSEA. The CDR3 covers 15 residues. Trimming stripped 3 bases from V and 4 bases from J, with 18 bases between. The sample here was peripheral blood, taken after recovery from COVID-19. This TCR was recovered from an adult who had recovered from COVID-19. The chain carries TRBV29-1 and TRBJ1-2; D is possibly TRBD1 (6 bases). This CDR3 reads CSVDPLRDNPYGYTF. The CDR3 bases are TGCAGCGTTGACCCACTGCGGGACAACCCCTATGGCTACACCTTC.